Presented here are 17 T cell receptor beta chains from one specimen sequenced in a study of CD8+ T cells in alopecia areata. Treatment defined: oral pan-JAK inhibitor, 5-10 mg twice daily. Extracted from the samples, RNA was reverse transcribed into cDNA to serve as the sequencing template. Sequencing used immunoSEQ multiplex PCR; TCRdb keeps in-frame clones, though not all of them. This table holds over 85,000 clones, about 71% found once. The source was CD8+ T cells sorted from blood, collected around week 42, from a patient treated with tofacitinib. The receptors originated from a human donor with alopecia areata.

The chain recombines TRBV7-3 with TRBJ1-2, with TRBD1 matching over 10 bases. Germline values: CDR1 SGHTA, CDR2 FQGTGA. This CDR3 contains 17 residues. The J segment lost 4 bases and the V segment lost 3 bases, leaving 11 bases of the junction unmatched. CDR3 amino acids: CASSLSGQGEPTYGYTF. The DNA of the CDR3 is TGTGCCAGCAGCTTGAGCGGACAGGGGGAACCTACCTATGGCTACACCTTC.

The chain uses TRBV4-3 and TRBJ1-2; the D is unclear. The CDR3 is 16 amino acids. Germline values: CDR1 LGHNA, CDR2 YSLEER. Trimming shortened V by 0 bases and J by 4 bases, and 15 bases separated the two germline ends. This chain's CDR3 is CASSQDRGSPIYGYTF. The CDR3 bases are TGCGCCAGCAGCCAAGATCGAGGCAGCCCGATCTATGGCTACACCTTC.

Remarks on this clone: Additional DNA sequences in this sample encode the identical CDR3. This chain joins TRBV5-6 and TRBJ2-1, with D hard to call. The CDR3 totals 12 residues. Per germline, CDR1 SGHDT and CDR2 YYEEEE. The germline V and J ends were trimmed by 0 bases and 5 bases, with 3 bases remaining between them. CDR3 sequence (DNA): TGTGCCAGCAGCTTGGGCGACAATGAGCAGTTCTTC. As protein: CASSLGDNEQFF. Based on the CDR3 plus reference TRBV5-6 and TRBJ2-1, the full variable domain is DAGVTQSPTHLIKTRGQQVTLRCSPKSGHDTVSWYQQALGQGPQFIFQYYEEEERQRGNFPDRFSGHQFPNYSSELNVNALLLGDSALYLCASSLGDNEQFFGPGTRLTVL.

The rearrangement uses TRBV4-1 and TRBJ1-4; a possible D gene is TRBD1 (6 bases). V gave up 0 bases and J gave up 6 bases, with 11 bases separating them. Looked up from germline, CDR1 is MGHRA and CDR2 is YSYEKL. The CDR3 has 15 amino acids. CDR3 region: CASSQDRDNDEKLFF. The CDR3 bases are TGCGCCAGCAGCCAAGATCGGGACAATGATGAAAAACTGTTTTTT.

V usage is TRBV7-2 and J usage is TRBJ2-7, with 8 bases fitting TRBD2. CDR3 size: 15 residues. Germline trimming cut 1 base from V and 3 bases from J; bases unmatched to any gene: 5. Germline V lookup: CDR1 SGHTA, CDR2 FQGNSA. The DNA of the CDR3 is TGTGCCAGCAGCTTAGAACGGGGACTAGACTACGAGCAGTACTTC. The encoded protein is CASSLERGLDYEQYF.

This chain uses TRBV7-2 with TRBJ2-3; D might be TRBD1 (5 bases). Looked up from germline, CDR1 is SGHTA and CDR2 is FQGNSA. This CDR3 region has 16 residues. Trimming pared 4 bases from V and 2 bases from J, leaving 16 bases between. Here the CDR3 reads CASSSGPGRYTDTQYF. Written as DNA, the CDR3 is TGTGCCAGCAGCTCAGGCCCAGGGCGGTACACAGATACGCAGTATTTT.

The chain carries TRBV2 and TRBJ1-2; 8 bases agree with TRBD1. Per the germline V gene, CDR1 is SNHLY and CDR2 is FYNNEI. Losses at the gene ends were 7 bases for V and 4 bases for J; bases not matched to a gene: 5. The CDR3 has 13 amino acids. In nucleotides, the CDR3 is TGTGCCAGCATCGGGACAGGCGTCTATGGCTACACCTTC. It specifies CASIGTGVYGYTF.

This clone has a single count. CDR3 DNA sequence: TGTGCCAGCAGTTTCGACCAGCGGGGCACAGATACGCAGTATTTT. This gives the protein CASSFDQRGTDTQYF. This chain links TRBV6-5 with TRBJ2-3, with D possibly being TRBD2 (6 bases). Germline-derived CDR1 and CDR2 are MNHEY and SVGAGI. V lost 4 bases, J lost 1 base, and 12 bases lay in between. This CDR3 has 15 amino acids.

The CDR3 coding sequence is TGCAGCGTCATGGGGCGCGGGTCAGACTACGAGCAGTACTTC. It specifies CSVMGRGSDYEQYF. The chain recombines TRBV29-1 with TRBJ2-7, with D tentatively TRBD1 or TRBD2 (5 bases each). This CDR3 is 14 amino acids long. Trimming pared 6 bases from V and 3 bases from J, leaving 18 bases between. CDR1 is SQVTM and CDR2 is ANQGSEA in the germline V gene.

The chain carries TRBV27 and TRBJ2-1; D is possibly TRBD1 or TRBD2 (5 bases each). V was pared by 3 bases and J by 2 bases, with 11 bases between. The CDR3 covers 15 residues. Germline V gene lookup returns CDR1 MNHEY and CDR2 SMNVEV (reference sequence). The CDR3 protein is CASSFRDGTYNEQFF. CDR3 coding DNA: TGTGCCAGCAGTTTTCGGGACGGTACCTACAATGAGCAGTTCTTC.

The rearrangement uses TRBV9 and TRBJ2-5; 8 bases are a match to TRBD1. This CDR3 comprises 14 residues. The V gene's germline CDR1 is SGDLS and CDR2 YYNGEE. V dropped 6 bases and J dropped 1; count of bases not matched to a gene: 5. CDR3 sequence reads: CASNSGGPQETQYF. For the CDR3, the DNA is TGTGCCAGCAACTCAGGGGGCCCCCAAGAGACCCAGTACTTC.

This clone was found many times. V is TRBV13 and J is TRBJ2-3, with a possible D match to TRBD2 (7 bases). V was trimmed by 7 bases and J by 1 base, leaving 18 bases between them. The length of the CDR3 is 16 residues. In germline, CDR1 is PRHDT, CDR2 FYEKMQ (reference sequence). CDR3 in amino acids: CASTPEGRGRTDTQYF. CDR3 nucleotides: TGTGCCAGCACCCCGGAGGGGCGGGGGCGCACAGATACGCAGTATTTT.

The chain carries TRBV5-4 and TRBJ2-1; D perhaps matches TRBD1 (5 bases). The CDR3 covers 13 residues. V lost 0 bases to trimming and J lost 7 bases, with 8 bases between them. Germline CDR1 reads SGHNT; CDR2 reads YYREEE (reference sequence). The CDR3 loop is CASSLVRGNEQFF. CDR3 coding DNA: TGTGCCAGCAGCTTGGTTAGGGGTAATGAGCAGTTCTTC.

This clone was counted only a few times. The rearrangement joins TRBV27 to TRBJ1-5; TRBD1 matches 8 bases. The V gene end was trimmed by 6 bases and the J gene end by 6 bases; junction bases not matched to a gene: 7. Germline CDR1 MNHEY, CDR2 SMNVEV (reference sequence). The CDR3 sequence is 14 residues long. The chain's CDR3 is CASSDGQGPQPQHF. CDR3 sequence (DNA): TGTGCCAGCAGCGACGGACAGGGACCTCAGCCCCAGCATTTT.

Only one count was recorded for this clone. Other DNA sequences in the sample encode the same CDR3. This sequence joins TRBV19 and TRBJ2-1; 7 nucleotides agree with TRBD2. J was trimmed by 4 bases and V by 1 base; bases with no gene match: 4. Germline V lookup: CDR1 LNHDA, CDR2 SQIVND (reference sequence). The CDR3 has 15 residues. The CDR3 bases are TGTGCCAGTAGTATAGCGGGGGGACCGTACAATGAGCAGTTCTTC. Its protein product is CASSIAGGPYNEQFF.

This clone was observed a handful of times. This chain uses TRBV6-6 with TRBJ2-5; unclear D gene. CDR3 length: 11 residues. CDR1 and CDR2 (germline): MNHNY, SVGAGI (reference sequence). Trimming cost V 0 bases and J 11 bases, with 7 bases left between them. The CDR3 DNA reads TGTGCCAGCAGTTACTCGAAACAGCAGTACTTC. Translated, it gives CASSYSKQQYF.

This sequence joins TRBV29-1 and TRBJ2-7; TRBD1 matches at 7 bases. This CDR3 has 14 amino acids. Unmatched junction bases numbered 6, after V lost 1 base and J lost 3 bases. CDR1 is SQVTM, CDR2 ANQGSEA, per germline. The CDR3 DNA reads TGCAGCGTTGAAGTACAGGGGCCGGACTACGAGCAGTACTTC. It codes for CSVEVQGPDYEQYF.